The 18 T cell receptor beta chains below come from one sample, sequenced in a study of neurological immune-mediated disorders. TCRdb re-analysed the 5' RACE reads in MiXCR, keeping a single row per CDR3 protein. The sample consists of 25,000 to 30,000 distinct CDR3 sequences, 9.5% to 13% of them appearing once. Material: PBMCs. All receptors derive from a woman aged 55-70 years in good health.

This clonotype was found a few times. V is TRBV5-1 and J is TRBJ2-3; no clear D gene. The CDR3 runs 15 residues. With 5 bases removed from V and 1 base from J, the gap between germline ends came to 14 bases. Germline V gene sequence: CDR1 SGHRS, CDR2 YFSETQ. The CDR3 DNA reads as TGCGCCAGCAGGGAAAGCCCCCAACGCACAGATACGCAGTATTTT. Its translation is CASRESPQRTDTQYF.

This clonotype was detected ten times or more. The chain is built from TRBV7-2 and TRBJ2-5, with 7 bases that match TRBD2. The CDR3 sequence is 16 residues long. V lost 5 bases, J lost 4 bases, and 13 bases stayed unmatched. CDR1 SGHTA and CDR2 FQGNSA come from the germline V gene. DNA for the CDR3: TGTGCCAGCAGCCGCGACCCGGGCGGGGGTCGAGAGACCCAGTACTTC. Its translation is CASSRDPGGGRETQYF. Full variable domain (outside the CDR3, taken from reference TRBV7-2 and TRBJ2-5): GAGVSQSPSNKVTEKGKDVELRCDPISGHTALYWYRQSLGQGLEFLIYFQGNSAPDKSGLPSDRFSAERTGGSVSTLTIQRTQQEDSAVYLCASSRDPGGGRETQYFGPGTRLLVL.

This clonotype came up many times. This chain joins TRBV7-8 and TRBJ1-6; tentative D call: TRBD1 (6 bases). The CDR3 length is 15 residues. V lost 5 bases and J 7 bases, leaving 15 bases between the germline ends. In germline, CDR1 is SGHVS, CDR2 FQNEAQ. CDR3 amino acids: CASSPFQGFNSPLHF. CDR3 bases: TGTGCCAGCAGCCCCTTTCAGGGGTTCAATTCACCCCTCCACTTT.

This clonotype appeared many times. The chain combines TRBV10-3 with TRBJ2-7, with no clear D. This CDR3 is 14 amino acids long. Germline CDR1 ENHRY, CDR2 SYGVKD. Trimming shortened V by 6 bases and J by 5 bases, and 17 bases separated the two germline ends. CDR3 in DNA: TGTGCCATCAGCCCTCCTCGGAGTCCCGACGAGCAGTACTTC. Amino acids: CAISPPRSPDEQYF.

This clonotype has at least ten counts. The CDR3 DNA reads TGTGCCAGCAGCTTAGTAGGGCGGACCGGGGGGCAGCCCCAGCATTTT. The encoded protein is CASSLVGRTGGQPQHF. This chain joins TRBV7-8 and TRBJ1-5; perhaps TRBD1 as D (5 bases). The germline gives CDR1 SGHVS, CDR2 FQNEAQ. V was pared by 1 base and J by 7 bases, with 17 bases between. The CDR3 is made up of 16 amino acids.

There are many counts of this clonotype. V gene TRBV20-1 combines with J gene TRBJ2-7; TRBD2 is a possible D gene (5 bases). The V end lost 0 bases, the J end lost 6 bases, and 27 bases lay between the germline ends. CDR1 and CDR2 from the germline V gene are DFQATT and SNEGSKA (reference sequence). This CDR3 contains 18 residues. The CDR3 DNA follows: TGCAGTGCTAGAGATTTTGAAGGGAGTCGGCAGGAACCGATCGAGCAGTACTTC. This codes for CSARDFEGSRQEPIEQYF.

This clonotype is medium-sized (0.01 to 0.1%) within its sample. This chain joins TRBV20-1 and TRBJ1-4; tentatively, D is TRBD1 (5 bases). From germline, CDR1 is DFQATT and CDR2 SNEGSKA (reference sequence). V lost 5 bases to trimming and J lost 3 bases, with 13 bases between them. The CDR3 contains 14 residues. The CDR3 loop is CSAEPGLANEKLFF. The DNA for the CDR3 is TGCAGTGCTGAGCCGGGACTGGCTAATGAAAAACTGTTTTTT.

This clonotype was counted at least ten times. The chain recombines TRBV20-1 with TRBJ2-1, with 12 bases aligning to TRBD2. CDR3 length equals 15 residues. Unmatched junction bases numbered 5, after V lost 3 bases and J lost 5 bases. The germline V gene encodes CDR1 DFQATT and CDR2 SNEGSKA (reference sequence). Here the CDR3 reads CSASRLAGANNEQFF. CDR3 DNA: TGCAGTGCTAGTAGACTAGCGGGGGCTAACAATGAGCAGTTCTTC.

This clonotype was counted many times. This chain links TRBV15 with TRBJ1-5; a possible D gene is TRBD1 (5 bases). CDR3 length: 19 residues. V lost 0 bases and J lost 1, with 19 bases in between. Germline V gene sequence: CDR1 LNHNV, CDR2 YYDKDF (reference sequence). CDR3 protein: CATSREFGAGRLSNQPQHF. The DNA for the CDR3 is TGTGCCACCAGCAGAGAATTTGGGGCTGGTCGGCTGAGCAATCAGCCCCAGCATTTT.

This clonotype was recorded at least ten times. The chain links TRBV2 to TRBJ2-1, with D perhaps TRBD2 (6 bases). V was cut by 8 bases and J by 4 bases, with 12 bases left in between. Per the germline V gene, CDR1 is SNHLY and CDR2 is FYNNEI. The CDR3 sequence is 13 residues long. This CDR3 is CASLVSGYNEQFF. The CDR3 DNA reads as TGTGCCAGCTTGGTTAGCGGATACAATGAGCAGTTCTTC.

In its sample, this clonotype was seen a few times. The V and J genes are TRBV20-1 and TRBJ2-7, with TRBD1 matching over 7 bases. The CDR3 covers 13 residues. V trimming: 3 bases; J trimming: 2 bases; junction bases outside the gene matches: 4. Germline loops: CDR1 DFQATT, CDR2 SNEGSKA (reference sequence). CDR3 nucleotide sequence: TGCAGTGCTAGTGACAGGGCCCCCTACGAGCAGTACTTC. It codes for CSASDRAPYEQYF.

Ten or more counts support this clonotype. The chain is built from TRBV10-2 and TRBJ2-1, with D tentatively TRBD1 (6 bases). The CDR3 totals 16 residues. Per the germline V gene, CDR1 is WSHSY and CDR2 is SAAADI. V was trimmed by 3 bases and J by 7 bases, leaving 19 bases between them. CDR3 protein: CASSEGKGVVPNEQFF. Written as DNA, the CDR3 is TGCGCCAGCAGTGAAGGAAAGGGGGTGGTCCCGAATGAGCAGTTCTTC.

Many counts were recorded for this clonotype. V is TRBV7-2 and J is TRBJ2-1, with TRBD2 matching 11 bases. The germline V gene encodes CDR1 SGHTA and CDR2 FQGNSA. CDR3 length: 18 amino acids. With 1 base clipped from V and 4 bases from J, the junction kept 9 bases outside the gene matches. CDR3 DNA sequence: TGTGCCAGCAGCTTAGGGGGGACTAGCGGAGGCGGATACAATGAGCAGTTCTTC. Residues: CASSLGGTSGGGYNEQFF.

This clonotype was detected many times. The V gene is TRBV10-3, the J gene TRBJ2-1; 12 bases match TRBD2. Trimming at V came to 2 bases and at J to 8 bases, leaving 7 bases not matched to a gene. CDR1 ENHRY and CDR2 SYGVKD come from the germline V gene. CDR3 length: 16 amino acids. For the CDR3, the DNA is TGTGCCATCAGTGAGATTACTAGCGGGGGGAGAGATGAGCAGTTCTTC. Its translation is CAISEITSGGRDEQFF.

At least ten counts were recorded for this clonotype. The J gene is TRBJ2-1, the V gene TRBV12-3 or TRBV12-4; 10 bases line up with TRBD2. J lost 6 bases, V lost 6 bases, and 14 bases had no gene match. This CDR3 has 17 residues. This CDR3 is CASSPNPGTSATNEQFF. The CDR3 DNA sequence: TGTGCCAGCAGCCCTAACCCCGGGACTAGCGCCACCAATGAGCAGTTCTTC.

This clonotype was seen ten or more times. The V call is TRBV7-2, the J call TRBJ2-4, with D hard to call. The CDR3 contains 14 residues. Germline V CDR1 and CDR2: SGHTA, FQGNSA. Trimming shortened V by 1 base and J by 0 bases, and 4 bases separated the two germline ends. The DNA of the CDR3 is TGTGCCAGCAGCTTAGATGGAGCCAAAAACATTCAGTACTTC. Protein product: CASSLDGAKNIQYF. Complete variable domain (other parts from reference TRBV7-2 and TRBJ2-4): GAGVSQSPSNKVTEKGKDVELRCDPISGHTALYWYRQSLGQGLEFLIYFQGNSAPDKSGLPSDRFSAERTGGSVSTLTIQRTQQEDSAVYLCASSLDGAKNIQYFGAGTRLSVL.

This clonotype was recorded many times. The rearrangement joins TRBV7-9 to TRBJ2-5, with 9 positions matching TRBD1. With V trimmed by 5 bases and J by 1 base, 11 bases remained unmatched. The CDR3 has 17 amino acids. Germline V gene sequence: CDR1 SEHNR, CDR2 FQNEAQ (reference sequence). CDR3 in amino acids: CASSLGPGQGLQETQYF. The CDR3, as DNA: TGTGCCAGCAGCCTAGGTCCGGGACAGGGCCTCCAAGAGACCCAGTACTTC.

This clonotype showed up many times. This chain uses TRBV20-1 with TRBJ2-5, with 7 nucleotides matching TRBD2. CDR3 length: 14 amino acids. J lost 2 bases, V lost 0 bases, and 3 bases had no gene match. The germline CDR1 and CDR2 sequences are DFQATT and SNEGSKA (reference sequence). CDR3 nucleotide sequence: TGCAGTGCTAGAGATCGGCGGGGGCAAGAGACCCAGTACTTC. Translating gives CSARDRRGQETQYF.